This T cell receptor (beta chain) was sequenced for a study of cytomegalovirus exposure and HLA in healthy donors. Study findings and constraints: The study recorded 150 to 200 TCR beta chains that were cytomegalovirus-associated. For most TCR sequences rarity was the rule, although some public TCRs occurred in many donors. It was reportedly the case that the classifier diagnosed cytomegalovirus status with high specificity and sensitivity.

Profiling relied on immunoSEQ multiplex PCR, and the TCRdb table lists in-frame clones only, not all of them. The table has 160,000 or so clones, about 86% seen once. This clone was seen just once. Its antigen is not known. The CDR3 has 15 residues. Trimming pared 2 bases from V and 4 bases from J, leaving 13 bases between. From germline, CDR1 is SGHKS and CDR2 YYEKEE (reference sequence). What was sequenced was PBMCs. The source is a woman aged 25 to 39 in good health and CMV-seronegative. This sequence joins TRBV5-5 and TRBJ1-5; D not certain. CDR3 nucleotides: TGTGCCAGCAGCTTAACTCGCGGGCCGAATCAGCCCCAGCATTTT. Translation gives CASSLTRGPNQPQHF.